Listed below are T cell receptor beta chains from one sample, sequenced in a study of T cells after yellow fever vaccination. TCRdb analysed the 5' RACE reads with MiXCR anew, one entry per CDR3 protein. The profile shows about 350,000 distinct CDR3 sequences, over 4% of them singletons. Sequencing was performed on PBMCs, taken 5 days after the yellow fever booster vaccination. These TCRs come from a man aged 18 to 29 who received the YFV17D yellow fever vaccine. Each CDR3 is given with its conserved first and last residue. The D gene is left open where the match is weak. Only part of the rows carry a size: once, few, many, or a class if the clone is expanded.

D	V	length	size	J	DNA	CDR3
.	TRBV25-1	14	.	TRBJ1-2	TGTGCCAGCAGTGAACTCACACGGAACTATGGCTACACCTTC	CASSELTRNYGYTF
.	TRBV6-2/TRBV6-3	17	many	TRBJ2-4	TGTGCCAGCAGTTACTCCGTTTCGCCGACTAGTCCCAACATTCAGTACTTC	CASSYSVSPTSPNIQYF
.	TRBV5-1	14	.	TRBJ1-4	TGCGCCAGCAGCTCCACGGGGTCTAATGAAAAACTGTTTTTT	CASSSTGSNEKLFF
.	TRBV28	12	few	TRBJ1-5	TGTGCCAGCACGGTGGGCTATCAGCCCCAGCATTTT	CASTVGYQPQHF
.	TRBV4-3	15	.	TRBJ1-5	TGCGCCAGCAGCCAAGATCGGAGCCCCAGACAGCCCCAGCATTTT	CASSQDRSPRQPQHF
.	TRBV4-3	17	.	TRBJ1-3	TGCGCCAGCAGCCAAGATATCCGACAGGCTGAAGGAAACACCATATATTTT	CASSQDIRQAEGNTIYF
.	TRBV12-3/TRBV12-4	12	few	TRBJ1-1	TGTGCCAGCGCTTCGGGGGGAAGGGAGGCTTTCTTT	CASASGGREAFF
.	TRBV12-3/TRBV12-4	11	.	TRBJ2-7	TGTGCCAGCATCTCACGGGGGGAGCAGTACTTC	CASISRGEQYF
.	TRBV9	15	few	TRBJ2-3	TGTGCCAGCAGCGTACGTAGCGGCTACACAGATACGCAGTATTTT	CASSVRSGYTDTQYF
.	TRBV5-1	14	many	TRBJ1-2	TGCGCCAGCAGCTTGGAGGCAGGGGTGTATGGCTACACCTTC	CASSLEAGVYGYTF
.	TRBV5-5	16	few	TRBJ2-2	TGTGCCAGCAGCTTGGGGCCGGGGGCGAACACCGGGGAGCTGTTTTTT	CASSLGPGANTGELFF
.	TRBV6-5	15	many	TRBJ2-1	TGTGCCAGCAGTTACATCAGGGGGGGAAAGAATGAGCAGTTCTTC	CASSYIRGGKNEQFF
TRBD1	TRBV19	14	.	TRBJ2-7	TGTGCCAGTAGTATGTCGGCAGGGGGCTACGAGCAGTACTTC	CASSMSAGGYEQYF
.	TRBV4-3	16	.	TRBJ2-7	TGCGCCAGCAGCCAAGGTATTGGAGGAATGTGGCACGAGCAGTACTTC	CASSQGIGGMWHEQYF
TRBD1	TRBV10-3	17	.	TRBJ1-6	TGTGCCATCAGTGAGTCGGGACAGGCAATCTATAATTCACCCCTCCACTTT	CAISESGQAIYNSPLHF
.	TRBV7-2	15	few	TRBJ2-5	TGTGCCAGCAGCTTAGTGTCGGGGGCGTGGAGGACCCAGTACTTC	CASSLVSGAWRTQYF
.	TRBV5-5	14	few	TRBJ1-4	TGTGCCAGCAGCTTGGGACTGTCTAATGAAAAACTGTTTTTT	CASSLGLSNEKLFF
.	TRBV7-2	14	many	TRBJ2-5	TGTGCCAGCAGCTCAACTATGATCCAAGAGACCCAGTACTTC	CASSSTMIQETQYF
.	TRBV3-2	13	few	TRBJ1-1	TGTGCCAGACAACAGGGAGGGGACACTGAAGCTTTCTTT	CARQQGGDTEAFF
.	TRBV10-3	11	.	TRBJ2-1	TGTGCCATCAGTGAATTCCGTGAGCAGTTCTTC	CAISEFREQFF
.	TRBV5-1	16	.	TRBJ2-5	TGCGCCAGCAGCTCAGATCCGGGCGGGGCCCAAGAGACCCAGTACTTC	CASSSDPGGAQETQYF
.	TRBV20-1	13	few	TRBJ2-5	TGCAGTGCTAGGGTGGTTGCTGAAGAGACCCAGTACTTC	CSARVVAEETQYF
.	TRBV7-9	15	few	TRBJ1-1	TGTGCCAGCAGCTTAGCAGGCGGGGAGCGGACTGAAGCTTTCTTT	CASSLAGGERTEAFF
TRBD1	TRBV20-1	12	.	TRBJ1-2	TGCAGTGCAAACAGGGGCGGCTATGGCTACACCTTC	CSANRGGYGYTF
TRBD1	TRBV27	15	few	TRBJ1-6	TGTGCCAGCAGTTTATACGACAGGGGAGGGTCACCCCTCCACTTT	CASSLYDRGGSPLHF
.	TRBV6-2/TRBV6-3	14	many	TRBJ1-1	TGTGCCAGCGGCCACATCGGGGAGACCACTGAAGCTTTCTTT	CASGHIGETTEAFF
TRBD2	TRBV4-2	16	many	TRBJ2-1	TGTGCCAGCAGCCAAGATGGGGCTAGCGGCCACAATGAGCAGTTCTTC	CASSQDGASGHNEQFF
TRBD2	TRBV6-2/TRBV6-3	16	.	TRBJ2-2	TGTGCCAGCAGTTCTTCTAGCGGGGGGCCCGAGGGGGAGCTGTTTTTT	CASSSSSGGPEGELFF
TRBD2	TRBV20-1	15	.	TRBJ2-2	TGCAGTGCCCAAAGCGGGGGCGGATCAACCGGGGAGCTGTTTTTT	CSAQSGGGSTGELFF
TRBD2	TRBV9	17	few	TRBJ2-3	TGTGCCAGCAGCGTAACCCACAGCGGGGGGGCCTCTGATACGCAGTATTTT	CASSVTHSGGASDTQYF
TRBD2	TRBV4-2	18	.	TRBJ2-3	TGTGCCAGCAGCCCCCGACTAGCGGGGGGGCCGACGACAGATACGCAGTATTTT	CASSPRLAGGPTTDTQYF
TRBD1	TRBV2	15	.	TRBJ1-2	TGTGCCAGCAGGAACGACAGGGCTCCGATGTATGGCTACACCTTC	CASRNDRAPMYGYTF
.	TRBV7-3	15	.	TRBJ2-3	TGTGCCAGCAGCTTATCGGGGGTGGGCACAGATACGCAGTATTTT	CASSLSGVGTDTQYF
TRBD2	TRBV20-1	15	many	TRBJ2-3	TGCAGTGCTCCCAGGGAGGGATCGGGCACAGATACGCAGTATTTT	CSAPREGSGTDTQYF
TRBD1	TRBV7-8	16	many	TRBJ2-1	TGTGCCAGCAGCTTTTATGGAACAGGGGGGAACAATGAGCAGTTCTTC	CASSFYGTGGNNEQFF